The present TCR beta chain was sequenced within a study of T cells after yellow fever vaccination. With respect to this clonotype: Its specificity is not known. A much larger clone is a single base away; this may be a read error.

V was cut by 1 base and J by 6 bases, with 10 bases left in between. CDR1 and CDR2 from the germline V gene are MNHEY and SMNVEV (reference sequence). There are 15 residues in the CDR3. Whole-study results and caveats: The study re-detected most primary-vaccination clones after the booster (around 96% CD4, around 90% CD8). Secondary responses were weaker yet peaked faster, day 5 versus 15. Clonotypes shared by both compartments, CD4 and CD8, made up a small share.

One entry per CDR3 protein, called by TCRdb with MiXCR from the 5' RACE reads. The table shows roughly 120,000 distinct CDR3 sequences, with 7.4% occurring only once. This sample comprised CD4+ T cells sorted from PBMCs, obtained approximately 11 days after the first yellow fever vaccination. This TCR came from a man aged 18 to 30 who received the YFV17D yellow fever vaccine. The rearrangement uses TRBV27 and TRBJ1-6; D gene ambiguous. The CDR3 loop reads CASSLLGFPNSPLHF. CDR3 DNA: TGTGCCAGCAGTTTATTGGGGTTCCCTAATTCACCCCTCCACTTT.